These 10 T cell receptor beta chains share one sample of origin, sequenced in a study of OX40 agonist ivuxolimab in advanced cancers. Clones were sequenced by immunoSEQ multiplex PCR, and TCRdb holds only the in-frame ones, with some missing. Of 70,000 to 95,000 clones in the sample, roughly nine tenths were seen once. This material consisted of CD4+ or CD8+ T cells sorted from blood, taken in a trial of the OX40 agonist ivuxolimab. Every receptor here comes from an adult with an advanced solid tumor such as melanoma, head and neck, liver or kidney cancer.

The CDR3 sequence: CASSFVLAAYNEQFF. CDR3 bases: TGTGCCAGCAGCTTTGTACTAGCGGCCTACAATGAGCAGTTCTTC. The chain carries TRBV7-9 and TRBJ2-1; 8 bases are shared with TRBD2. J lost 2 bases, V lost 3 bases, and 3 bases had no gene match. From germline, CDR1 is SEHNR and CDR2 FQNEAQ (reference sequence). The CDR3 contains 15 residues. The full variable domain, with the rest looked up from reference TRBV7-9 and TRBJ2-1, is DTGVSQNPRHKITKRGQNVTFRCDPISEHNRLYWYRQTLGQGPEFLTYFQNEAQLEKSRLLSDRFSAERPKGSFSTLEIQRTEQGDSAMYLCASSFVLAAYNEQFFGPGTRLTVL.

This clone has only one observation. The chain uses TRBV6-1 and TRBJ2-5; 9 bases are shared with TRBD1. The CDR3 extends over 16 amino acids. Germline CDR1 reads MNHNS; CDR2 reads SASEGT. V trimming: 3 bases; J trimming: 0 bases; junction bases outside the gene matches: 5. The chain's CDR3 is CASSDFGQGYQETQYF. The CDR3 nucleotides are TGTGCCAGCAGTGATTTTGGACAGGGGTACCAAGAGACCCAGTACTTC.

The genes are TRBV27 and TRBJ1-2; 9 nucleotides align to TRBD1. This CDR3 has 12 amino acids. The germline gives CDR1 MNHEY, CDR2 SMNVEV (reference sequence). J gave up 6 bases and V 6 bases, and 2 bases lay outside the gene matches. CDR3 nucleotide sequence: TGTGCCAGCAGACAGGGGGCAAATGGCTACACCTTC. Amino acid sequence: CASRQGANGYTF.

This clone has just a few counts. The chain combines TRBV6-6 with TRBJ2-7; 7 bases are shared with TRBD1. CDR1 and CDR2 (germline): MNHNY, SVGAGI (reference sequence). The CDR3 runs to 13 residues. J lost 6 bases, V lost 7 bases, and 9 bases had no gene match. CDR3: CASNLGQTGEQYF. The CDR3 coding sequence is TGTGCCAGCAACTTGGGACAGACAGGCGAGCAGTACTTC.

The rearrangement uses TRBV28 and TRBJ2-7; possible D gene TRBD2, 6 bases. CDR1 and CDR2 (germline): MDHEN, SYDVKM. With 6 bases removed from V and 2 bases from J, the gap between germline ends came to 17 bases. The CDR3 is 15 residues long. CDR3 sequence (DNA): TGTGCCAGCAGCCACGGGACTCTCCTAGCCTACGAGCAGTACTTC. It is translated as CASSHGTLLAYEQYF.

The chain combines TRBV5-1 with TRBJ2-3; TRBD2 might be the D (6 bases). The germline V gene encodes CDR1 SGHRS and CDR2 YFSETQ. This CDR3 region has 14 residues. V was clipped by 0 bases and J by 4 bases, with 9 bases between them. Here the CDR3 DNA reads TGCGCCAGCAGCTTGGGACTAGTTCCAGATACGCAGTATTTT. Its protein product is CASSLGLVPDTQYF.

The table lists this clone with a count of one. The chain uses TRBV10-1 and TRBJ2-1, with a weak D call TRBD2 (6 bases). CDR1 is WNHNN, CDR2 SYGVQD, per germline (reference sequence). The CDR3 covers 15 residues. V was shortened by 6 bases and J by 0 bases, with 12 bases between the two germline ends. DNA for the CDR3: TGCGCCAGCAGCTCTAGCGCGAGCTCCTACAATGAGCAGTTCTTC. It is translated as CASSSSASSYNEQFF.

The gene calls are TRBV30 and TRBJ1-2; D is possibly TRBD1 (5 bases). V was shortened by 3 bases and J by 2 bases, with 16 bases between the two germline ends. Germline assignment: CDR1 GTSNPN and CDR2 SVGIG (reference sequence). CDR3 length equals 15 residues. CDR3 residues: CAWSQLGAANYGYTF. As DNA, the CDR3 is TGTGCCTGGAGCCAACTAGGGGCAGCCAACTATGGCTACACCTTC.

The count of this clone is one. The genes are TRBV5-1 and TRBJ2-7; D ambiguous. The germline V and J ends were trimmed by 0 bases and 4 bases, with 14 bases remaining between them. CDR1 is SGHRS and CDR2 is YFSETQ in the germline V gene. CDR3 length: 15 amino acids. CDR3 coding DNA: TGCGCCAGCAGCTTGGCAGGAACGTTGGGGTACGAGCAGTACTTC. Encoded protein: CASSLAGTLGYEQYF.

This clone was seen just once. A single base separates this from a much larger clone, so it may be a read error. Here the CDR3 reads CASSFGTGGEQYF. Here the CDR3 DNA reads TGTGCCAGCAGCTTCGGGACAGGGGGCGAGCAGTACTTC. The V and J genes are TRBV11-3 and TRBJ2-7; 11 nucleotides align to TRBD1. This CDR3 comprises 13 residues. The germline gives CDR1 SGHNT, CDR2 YENEEA. V dropped 3 bases and J dropped 6; count of bases not matched to a gene: 1.